These T cell receptor beta chains were read from a single sample in a study of identical twins. TCRdb reprocessed the 5' RACE reads via MiXCR and lists one record per CDR3 protein. The sample includes about 340,000 distinct CDR3 sequences, roughly 10% of them seen just once. Material: naive T cells sorted from blood. All receptors come from a woman aged 45-60 years in good health. The CDR3 runs from the conserved cysteine through the conserved F or W. Each record gives: clone size, J gene, D gene, V gene, CDR3 protein, CDR3 DNA. D genes are given only for firm matches. Some rows have no size entry. The others give once, few or many, or a class for an expanded clone.

size: few
J: TRBJ2-6
D: .
V: TRBV4-1
CDR3: CASSQFSGASGANVLTF
DNA: TGCGCCAGCAGCCAATTCTCAGGGGCCTCTGGGGCCAACGTCCTGACTTTC

size: .
J: TRBJ2-2
D: .
V: TRBV5-1
CDR3: CASSLRFNTGELFF
DNA: TGCGCCAGCAGCTTACGCTTCAACACCGGGGAGCTGTTTTTT

size: few
J: TRBJ2-2
D: TRBD1
V: TRBV6-2/TRBV6-3
CDR3: CASRQGAWGSGNTGELFF
DNA: TGTGCCAGCAGGCAGGGGGCTTGGGGTAGCGGGAACACCGGGGAGCTGTTTTTT

size: .
J: TRBJ1-4
D: TRBD1
V: TRBV28
CDR3: CASSPLGQKLFF
DNA: TGTGCCAGCAGTCCTCTGGGACAGAAACTGTTTTTT

size: .
J: TRBJ2-2
D: .
V: TRBV2
CDR3: CASREGAGELFF
DNA: TGTGCCAGCAGGGAGGGGGCCGGGGAGCTGTTTTTT

size: many
J: TRBJ2-3
D: .
V: TRBV27
CDR3: CASSLQGLVTDTQYF
DNA: TGTGCCAGCAGTTTACAGGGCCTGGTTACAGATACGCAGTATTTT

size: once
J: TRBJ2-1
D: .
V: TRBV6-1
CDR3: CASTVYDSYNEQFF
DNA: TGTGCCAGCACGGTCTACGACTCCTACAATGAGCAGTTCTTC

size: .
J: TRBJ2-3
D: .
V: TRBV10-2
CDR3: CASSESVAAGGTQYF
DNA: TGCGCCAGCAGTGAGTCGGTGGCAGCCGGAGGTACGCAGTATTTT

size: many
J: TRBJ2-1
D: TRBD2
V: TRBV9
CDR3: CASSAGLAGWNEQFF
DNA: TGTGCCAGCAGCGCGGGACTAGCGGGATGGAATGAGCAGTTCTTC

size: .
J: TRBJ2-4
D: .
V: TRBV19
CDR3: CASSVTDSLAKNIQYF
DNA: TGTGCCAGTAGTGTGACTGATAGCCTAGCCAAAAACATTCAGTACTTC

size: few
J: TRBJ2-7
D: TRBD1
V: TRBV5-1
CDR3: CASRRTGGERYDGQYF
DNA: TGCGCCAGCAGGAGGACAGGGGGGGAACGCTACGATGGGCAGTACTTC

size: once
J: TRBJ2-1
D: .
V: TRBV20-1
CDR3: CSAGDNEQFF
DNA: TGCAGTGCGGGGGACAATGAGCAGTTCTTC

size: many
J: TRBJ2-6
D: TRBD1
V: TRBV29-1
CDR3: CSVTGANSGANVLTF
DNA: TGCAGCGTCACAGGGGCAAACTCTGGGGCCAACGTCCTGACTTTC

size: .
J: TRBJ1-1
D: .
V: TRBV29-1
CDR3: CSAPSPGADNTEAFF
DNA: TGCAGCGCCCCCTCGCCGGGAGCCGACAACACTGAAGCTTTCTTT

size: .
J: TRBJ2-1
D: TRBD2
V: TRBV4-1
CDR3: CASSQKAGASYNEQFF
DNA: TGCGCCAGCAGCCAAAAAGCGGGAGCCTCCTACAATGAGCAGTTCTTC

size: .
J: TRBJ2-7
D: .
V: TRBV7-9
CDR3: CASTWDAYEQYF
DNA: TGTGCCAGCACCTGGGACGCCTACGAGCAGTACTTC

size: few
J: TRBJ2-5
D: .
V: TRBV5-1
CDR3: CASSLEPTGKTQETQYF
DNA: TGCGCCAGCAGCTTGGAACCGACAGGCAAAACCCAAGAGACCCAGTACTTC

size: .
J: TRBJ2-5
D: .
V: TRBV28
CDR3: CASSPITNSYQETQYF
DNA: TGTGCCAGCAGCCCCATAACTAATTCGTACCAAGAGACCCAGTACTTC

size: .
J: TRBJ2-1
D: TRBD2
V: TRBV7-2
CDR3: CASSLASGSFDEQFF
DNA: TGTGCCAGCAGCTTAGCTAGCGGGAGTTTCGATGAGCAGTTCTTC

size: .
J: TRBJ2-7
D: .
V: TRBV5-6
CDR3: CASNQLTYEQYF
DNA: TGTGCCAGCAACCAGCTAACCTACGAGCAGTACTTC

size: many
J: TRBJ2-3
D: TRBD2
V: TRBV29-1
CDR3: CSVARGRGRTDTQYF
DNA: TGCAGCGTGGCACGAGGGAGGGGTCGCACAGATACGCAGTATTTT

size: .
J: TRBJ1-1
D: .
V: TRBV20-1
CDR3: CSASWDTEAFF
DNA: TGCAGTGCTAGTTGGGACACTGAAGCTTTCTTT